These T cell receptor beta chains were read from a single sample in a study of blood T cell repertoires in COVID-19. Sequencing was performed with immunoSEQ multiplex PCR; in TCRdb, only in-frame clones are kept and a portion is missing. The sample has about 77,000 clones; around 76% are singletons. The sequenced sample consisted of peripheral blood. The receptors here all came from an older man with active or convalescent COVID-19. CDR3s include the opening cysteine and the closing phenylalanine or tryptophan. A D gene is named only where the DNA matches it firmly. Expanded clones are given a class, and other clones once, few, many or no size at all.

v_call	d_call	j_call	clone_size	cdr3_nt	cdr3_aa
TRBV5-1	NA	TRBJ2-4	NA	TGCGCCAGCAGCTTAGGCACAACCGGGGACATTCAGTACTTC	CASSLGTTGDIQYF
TRBV5-4	NA	TRBJ1-2	NA	TGTGCCAGCAGCGGCGGGGGTGGCTACACCTTC	CASSGGGGYTF
TRBV30	NA	TRBJ1-1	NA	TGTGCCTATACATCGAACACTGAAGCTTTCTTT	CAYTSNTEAFF
TRBV11-2	TRBD1	TRBJ1-1	few	TGTGCCAGCAGCTTTATTACAGGGGGCACGGACACTGAAGCTTTCTTT	CASSFITGGTDTEAFF
TRBV6-1	NA	TRBJ1-5	NA	TGTGCCAGCAGTGAATTCAGGATGAGCAATCAGCCCCAGCATTTT	CASSEFRMSNQPQHF
TRBV6-5	TRBD1	TRBJ1-1	NA	TGTGCCAGCAGTTTAGGACAGGGAGGTGAAGCTTTCTTT	CASSLGQGGEAFF
TRBV10-1	NA	TRBJ1-5	NA	TGCGCCAGCAGTGAGTCGGGGCATCAGCCCCAGCATTTT	CASSESGHQPQHF
TRBV4-1	NA	TRBJ2-2	NA	TGCGCCAGCAGCCGAGGACAGTTATACACCGGGGAGCTGTTTTTT	CASSRGQLYTGELFF
TRBV7-3	NA	TRBJ1-6	few	TGTGCCAGCAGCCTTCGTCCCTATTCACCCCTCCACTTT	CASSLRPYSPLHF
TRBV28	NA	TRBJ1-4	NA	TGTGCCAGCAGCTGGGGCACCTCAAATGAAAAACTGTTTTTT	CASSWGTSNEKLFF
TRBV11-2	NA	TRBJ1-3	NA	TGTGCCAGCAGCCAGGCTACGGCTGGAAACACCATATATTTT	CASSQATAGNTIYF
TRBV6-5	NA	TRBJ1-1	NA	TGTGCCAGCAGTTACGGAGGGGCGAACACTGAAGCTTTCTTT	CASSYGGANTEAFF
TRBV25-1	NA	TRBJ2-2	NA	TGTGCCAGCAGTATAGGCGGGGACGGGGAGCTGTTTTTT	CASSIGGDGELFF
TRBV28	NA	TRBJ1-1	NA	TGTGCCAGCAGTTATGACAGGACCGATATTAACACTGAAGCTTTCTTT	CASSYDRTDINTEAFF
TRBV5-4	TRBD2	TRBJ2-3	NA	TGTGCCAGCAGCCAGACCCTAGCGGGGGGCACAGATACGCAGTATTTT	CASSQTLAGGTDTQYF
TRBV7-9	NA	TRBJ2-7	once	TGTGCCAGCAGCTTCGGAGGGGGGGCTGGAGGAGGCGAGCAGTACTTC	CASSFGGGAGGGEQYF
TRBV29-1	NA	TRBJ1-2	NA	TGCAGCGTTGAAGGTGGGGGCAGGAACTATGGCTACACCTTC	CSVEGGGRNYGYTF
TRBV6-6	TRBD1	TRBJ2-1	NA	TGTGCCAGCAGTAAGGGACAGGGTTTGGATGAGCAGTTCTTC	CASSKGQGLDEQFF
TRBV2	TRBD1	TRBJ1-4	once	TGTGCCAGCGGGGTCGGGACAGGGGGAAAACTGTTTTTT	CASGVGTGGKLFF
TRBV30	NA	TRBJ2-1	NA	TGTGCCGCACTAAATTCACCCGGGGTAGGTGAGCAGTTCTTC	CAALNSPGVGEQFF